The 17 T cell receptor beta chains in this list originate from one sample, sequenced in a study of breast tumors, draining lymph nodes, adjacent tissues. TCRdb re-analysed the multiplex PCR reads in MiXCR, keeping a single row per CDR3 protein. The sample shows approximately 130,000 distinct CDR3 sequences, roughly 20% of them seen only once. The lymph nodes were axillary draining lymph nodes from breast cancer patients. Sample: axillary lymph node tissue. The receptors were sampled from a female donor with breast cancer. Some clones in this sample may be carry-over from other donors' samples.

In this sample, this clonotype turned up many times. The CDR3 is CASSSSGGLAYTGELFF. In DNA, the CDR3 is TGTGCCAGCAGCTCCTCAGGGGGACTAGCGTACACCGGGGAGCTGTTTTTT. The V call is TRBV12-3 or TRBV12-4, the J call TRBJ2-2; 10 bases are a match to TRBD2. With 6 bases clipped from V and 3 bases from J, the junction kept 10 bases outside the gene matches. The CDR3 runs to 17 residues.

This clonotype was counted many times. The rearrangement joins TRBV5-1 to TRBJ2-5; the D is unclear. Germline CDR1 reads SGHRS; CDR2 reads YFSETQ. Trimming took off 0 bases at V and 9 bases at J, with 15 bases between the two ends. This CDR3 has 14 amino acids. CDR3 region: CASSLARGPRAQYF. CDR3 coding DNA: TGCGCCAGCAGCTTGGCCCGTGGGCCACGAGCCCAGTACTTC.

This clonotype was observed at least ten times. The rearrangement uses TRBV7-8 and TRBJ2-1, with no clear D. V was clipped by 5 bases and J by 9 bases, with 14 bases between them. The germline V gene encodes CDR1 SGHVS and CDR2 FQNEAQ. The CDR3 is 13 residues long. The CDR3: CASSRTPISEQFF. The CDR3 DNA reads TGTGCCAGCAGCCGCACCCCAATCAGTGAGCAGTTCTTC.

Comment on this clonotype: A much larger clone lies one base from this, so it may be a read error. The conserved phenylalanine or tryptophan normally closing the CDR3 is absent here, so this likely arose from a read error. The gene calls are TRBV5-5 and TRBJ2-2; no firm D call. The CDR3 is 13 amino acids. From germline, CDR1 is SGHKS and CDR2 YYEKEE (reference sequence). V was shortened by 5 bases and J by 5 bases, with 10 bases between the two germline ends. In DNA form, the CDR3 reads TGTGCCAGCAGTTTCGGTTCTACCGGGGAGCTGTTTCTT. Translating it yields CASSFGSTGELFL.

This clonotype was counted at least ten times. The rearrangement uses TRBV9 and TRBJ2-1, with D possibly TRBD1 on 6 matching bases. Germline V gene sequence: CDR1 SGDLS, CDR2 YYNGEE. The CDR3 has 15 amino acids. V lost 4 bases and J lost 4, with 15 bases in between. In DNA, the CDR3 is TGTGCCAGCAGCACAACCGGGACAACTTACAATGAGCAGTTCTTC. Protein product: CASSTTGTTYNEQFF.

There are many counts of this clonotype. The chain combines TRBV7-2 with TRBJ1-2; D might be TRBD1 (5 bases). V dropped 1 base and J dropped 7 bases, with 7 bases sitting between them. CDR1 SGHTA and CDR2 FQGNSA come from the germline V gene. This CDR3 is built from 12 residues. CDR3 coding DNA: TGTGCCAGCAGCTTAGGGGGGGTTGGCTACACCTTC. This gives the protein CASSLGGVGYTF.

This clonotype was detected many times. The chain uses TRBV2 and TRBJ1-3, with 8 positions matching TRBD1. V was clipped by 4 bases and J by 4 bases; unmatched bases: 9. CDR1 and CDR2 from the germline V gene are SNHLY and FYNNEI. This CDR3 comprises 16 residues. The CDR3 coding sequence is TGTGCCAGCAGTGTACTTCCAGGGGGCCCGGGAAACACCATATATTTT. As protein: CASSVLPGGPGNTIYF.

This clonotype was recorded at least ten times. The chain links TRBV28 to TRBJ2-1; D is ambiguous. Germline V CDR1 and CDR2: MDHEN, SYDVKM. With 6 bases removed from V and 6 bases from J, the gap between germline ends came to 3 bases. CDR3 length: 10 residues. CDR3 nucleotide sequence: TGTGCCAGCAGCACCAATGAGCAGTTCTTC. Amino acid sequence: CASSTNEQFF.

This clonotype was counted between two and nine times. A much larger clone lies one base from this, so it may be a read error. The V call is TRBV9, the J call TRBJ2-5; 14 bases line up with TRBD2. The CDR3 totals 18 residues. The germline gives CDR1 SGDLS, CDR2 YYNGEE. Here the CDR3 DNA reads TGTGCCAACAGCGCCGGACTAGCGGGAGGAGTGTACCAAGAGACCCAGTACTTC. Protein sequence: CANSAGLAGGVYQETQYF.

This clonotype is a singleton in its sample. A much larger clone lies a single base off, so this may be a read error. The V call is TRBV7-6, the J call TRBJ2-5; D remains unclear. V was trimmed by 8 bases and J by 4 bases, leaving 14 bases between them. The CDR3 sequence is 13 residues long. The germline CDR1 and CDR2 sequences are SGHVS and FNYEAQ. CDR3 in DNA: TGTGCCAGCTCGAGTGGAACGCGAGAGACCCAGTACTTC. Amino acid sequence: CASSSGTRETQYF.

This clonotype was observed at least ten times. The rearrangement joins TRBV7-8 to TRBJ2-7; 9 nucleotides line up with TRBD1. This CDR3 has 14 residues. Germline CDR1 and CDR2: SGHVS and FQNEAQ. The V gene end was trimmed by 5 bases and the J gene end by 3 bases; junction bases not matched to a gene: 5. The CDR3 bases are TGTGCCAGCAGCGGCCGGGACAGGGACTACGAGCAGTACTTC. Amino acid sequence: CASSGRDRDYEQYF.

Points on this clonotype: It may be a read error: a sequence one base away is much more abundant. The CDR3 DNA reads as TGTGCCAGCAGTTTCTCTAGCGTGAGTTCAAACACCGGGGAGCTGTTTTTT. It codes for CASSFSSVSSNTGELFF. J is TRBJ2-2 and V is TRBV6-1; maybe TRBD2 (6 bases). V lost 5 bases and J lost 2, with 18 bases in between. The CDR3 has 17 residues. The germline V gene encodes CDR1 MNHNS and CDR2 SASEGT.

This clonotype was counted many times. V gene TRBV9 combines with J gene TRBJ2-1, with 8 positions matching TRBD2. This CDR3 has 16 amino acids. The V and J ends lost 4 bases and 2 bases, in that order; junction bases with no gene match: 8. In germline, CDR1 is SGDLS, CDR2 YYNGEE. Written as DNA, the CDR3 is TGTGCCAGCAGCCTCAAGCGGGAGAACCCCTACAATGAGCAGTTCTTC. Translation gives CASSLKRENPYNEQFF.

At least ten counts were recorded for this clonotype. The CDR3 DNA reads as TGTGCCAGCAGTCCCCCGGGGGCCCTTGGGGATACGCAGTATTTT. Its translation: CASSPPGALGDTQYF. The chain employs TRBV28 and TRBJ2-3; D is perhaps TRBD1 or TRBD2 (6 bases each). The germline V gene encodes CDR1 MDHEN and CDR2 SYDVKM. Trimming cost V 5 bases and J 6 bases, with 18 bases left between them. The CDR3 covers 15 residues.

Ten or more counts support this clonotype. V and J are TRBV11-1 and TRBJ2-3; tentatively, D is TRBD1 (6 bases). Germline V gene sequence: CDR1 SGHAT, CDR2 FQDESV (reference sequence). The CDR3 extends over 18 amino acids. Trimming removed 6 bases at V and 2 bases at J, with 24 bases between. The CDR3 region has the DNA TGTGCCAGCAGGGGCCCAACCGGGACACCTCTCGCCACAGATACGCAGTATTTT. Its translation is CASRGPTGTPLATDTQYF. Using reference TRBV11-1 and TRBJ2-3 for the parts outside the CDR3, the full variable domain is EAEVAQSPRYKITEKSQAVAFWCDPISGHATLYWYRQILGQGPELLVQFQDESVVDDSQLPKDRFSAERLKGVDSTLKIQPAELGDSAMYLCASRGPTGTPLATDTQYFGPGTRLTVL.

Only one count was recorded for this clonotype. With a much larger clone just one base away, this may be a read error. For the CDR3, the DNA is TGCGCCAGCAGCAGAACAGGGGGTAGCACAGATACGCAGTATTTT. Residues: CASSRTGGSTDTQYF. This chain connects TRBV5-1 to TRBJ2-3; 8 bases align to TRBD1. The V segment lost 4 bases and the J segment 0 bases; nucleotides outside the gene matches: 4. This CDR3 region has 15 residues. The V gene's germline CDR1 is SGHRS and CDR2 YFSETQ.

This clonotype appeared many times. This chain links TRBV6-1 with TRBJ1-2, with D possibly TRBD1 on 6 matching bases. Germline values: CDR1 MNHNS, CDR2 SASEGT. V was cut by 2 bases and J by 8 bases, with 9 bases left in between. This CDR3 comprises 12 residues. In DNA form, the CDR3 reads TGTGCCAGCAGTGAAAGGGGGGGCGGCTACACCTTC. Its translation is CASSERGGGYTF.